This paragraph covers one TCR beta chain sequence. The data derive from a study of T-cell reconstitution after alpha-beta-depleted transplantation in children. Preparing the TCRbeta library involved the use of unique molecular identifiers. One entry per CDR3 protein results from TCRdb running MiXCR on the PCR reads. Here the sample spans 700,000 to 950,000 distinct CDR3 sequences, roughly 16% being singletons. The CDR3 sequence is 15 residues long. The germline V gene has CDR1 KGHDR and CDR2 SFDVKD. The ends lost 0 bases at V and 7 bases at J; junction bases unmatched: 5. V gene TRBV24-1 combines with J gene TRBJ2-3; 8 positions agree with TRBD2. This TCR came from a male patient aged 10 to 17 who had a stem cell transplant for acute lymphoblastic leukemia, so the T cells may come from the graft donor. The starting material was PBMCs, mostly from graft donor cells, obtained 360 days after TCRalphabeta/CD19-depleted stem cell transplant. The DNA of the CDR3 is TGTGCCACCAGTGATTTGCGGGAGGGCCATTATACGCAGTATTTT. Protein: CATSDLREGHYTQYF.